What follows is one TCR beta chain and its context. Its antigen is as yet unknown. This sample stems from a study of cytomegalovirus exposure and HLA in healthy donors. Study-wide findings and caveats: Serostatus for CMV was the only available immune exposure information. Researchers reportedly found TCR beta sequences accurately predicted most subjects' HLA-A and HLA-B alleles. In a later analysis, V- and J-gene trimming of beta chains associated with a DCLRE1C missense variant, replicated independently.

J was trimmed by 5 bases and V by 3 bases; bases with no gene match: 6. The CDR3 sequence is 14 residues long. Germline CDR1 and CDR2: MGHRA and YSYEKL. All donors participated as healthy donors of bone marrow. PCR was performed using 60 Vbeta and 13 Jbeta primers. Here immunoSEQ multiplex PCR was the method, and the copy in TCRdb shows in-frame clones only, minus some. The repertoire has some 170,000 clones, roughly 9.5% of them found once; the top ten carry 1% to 1.5%. The TCR originated in a woman aged 25 to 39 in good health and CMV-seropositive. Sequenced sample: PBMCs. V is TRBV4-1 and J is TRBJ1-1; 7 bases match TRBD1. The CDR3 loop is CASSHHGTATEAFF. DNA of the CDR3: TGCGCCAGCAGCCACCACGGGACAGCGACTGAAGCTTTCTTT.